The TCR beta chain described here comes from a study of human T cells and chemical hapten exposure. Across the whole study: Variability of per-sample TCR yields stemmed mainly from small differences in pooled library volume.

Noted time point: pre-sensitization, week 0. Documented treatment: therapeutic diphenylcyclopropenone sensitization with weekly scalp DPC. TCRdb re-called the RACE reads with MiXCR, one entry per CDR3 protein. In the table there are 380,000 or so distinct CDR3 sequences, over 5% of which are singletons. Germline CDR1 LNHNV, CDR2 YYDKDF (reference sequence). This CDR3 region has 12 residues. V lost 5 bases and J lost 6, with 8 bases in between. V and J are TRBV15 and TRBJ1-5; the D is unclear. The clonotype was recovered from a woman aged 18-29 years with alopecia areata. Some clones in this sample may be carry-over from other donors' samples. The sequencing used whole blood, collected in connection with sensitization to the hapten diphenylcyclopropenone (DPC). CDR3 protein: CATSSEFQPQHF. The CDR3, as DNA: TGTGCCACCAGCTCCGAATTTCAGCCCCAGCATTTT.